This T cell receptor beta chain was recorded in a study of pediatric ulcerative colitis. Study in general: Most patients had pancolitis, and two had left-sided colitis.

Rectal tissue came from one to two pinch biopsies taken at colonoscopy. Germline CDR1 is SGHRS and CDR2 is YFSETQ. Trimming shortened V by 4 bases and J by 5 bases, and 4 bases separated the two germline ends. The CDR3 loop spans 11 amino acids. General observations from the study: Ulcerative colitis patients shared more blood-rectal clones than controls. A couple of patients' blood samples yielded substantially fewer templates.

This was a survey-level run. Data came from immunoSEQ multiplex PCR; TCRdb stores just in-frame clones and leaves some out. Here the sample spans roughly 25,000 clones, 65% to 80% being singletons. As to this clone: The target antigen is unknown.

The source of this sequence is a boy aged 5-17 years with severe ulcerative colitis. Sequenced: gut tissue. The chain joins TRBV5-1 to TRBJ2-1; D gene uncertain. Written as DNA, the CDR3 is TGCGCCAGCAGCCCTGACAATGAGCAGTTCTTC. This translates into CASSPDNEQFF.